These 25 T cell receptor beta chains were sequenced from one sample in a study of shared clonotypes between healthy human individuals. Method: immunoSEQ multiplex PCR; TCRdb's copy keeps in-frame clones and lacks some. Of about 2 million clones listed, 85% to 95% are singletons. Sequenced: naive CD4+ T cells sorted from blood. Subset described: CD45RA+ positively selected. These receptors came from a man between 18 and 35 years old in good health.

The chain is built from TRBV10-3 and TRBJ1-1; 7 bases are shared with TRBD1. Losses at the gene ends were 3 bases for V and 3 bases for J; bases not matched to a gene: 4. Germline V gene data show CDR1 as ENHRY and CDR2 as SYGVKD. CDR3 length: 14 amino acids. The CDR3: CAISDYTGDTEAFF. CDR3 DNA: TGTGCCATCAGTGATTACACAGGGGACACTGAAGCTTTCTTT.

The chain links TRBV10-3 to TRBJ1-2; no firm D call. This CDR3 spans 10 amino acids. CDR1 and CDR2 from the germline V gene are ENHRY and SYGVKD. Trimming removed 3 bases from V and 6 bases from J, with 2 bases in between. Here the CDR3 reads CAISDNGYTF. CDR3 DNA: TGTGCCATCAGTGACAATGGCTACACCTTC.

J is TRBJ2-7 and V is TRBV7-2; D possibly corresponds to TRBD2 (6 bases). Trimming took 4 bases from V and 2 from J, leaving 12 bases between them. Looked up from germline, CDR1 is SGHTA and CDR2 is FQGNSA. The CDR3 is 14 residues long. CDR3 nucleotides: TGTGCCAGCAGCTCCAGTCCGGGGGCCTACGAGCAGTACTTC. Its protein product is CASSSSPGAYEQYF.

The chain joins TRBV5-6 to TRBJ2-6; 9 bases line up with TRBD2. Germline V gene sequence: CDR1 SGHDT, CDR2 YYEEEE. V dropped 3 bases and J dropped 4; count of bases not matched to a gene: 14. The CDR3 loop spans 19 amino acids. The CDR3 DNA reads as TGTGCCAGCAGCTCCAGCCAGCGGGGGGCCCGCCCCGGGGCCAACGTCCTGACTTTC. Protein product: CASSSSQRGARPGANVLTF.

The chain combines TRBV11-1 with TRBJ2-3, with D possibly matching TRBD2 (5 bases). Deletions cut 6 bases from V and 1 base from J, with 8 bases between. The CDR3 runs 13 residues. The germline gives CDR1 SGHAT, CDR2 FQDESV (reference sequence). The CDR3 loop reads CASRDSRTDTQYF. CDR3 nucleotide sequence: TGTGCCAGCAGGGACTCTCGCACAGATACGCAGTATTTT.

CDR3 sequence reads: CASSPTGTLVNTEAFF. CDR3 nucleotide sequence: TGTGCCAGCTCACCTACAGGGACTCTGGTGAACACTGAAGCTTTCTTT. The chain uses TRBV18 and TRBJ1-1; D is perhaps TRBD1 (6 bases). The length of the CDR3 is 16 residues. V lost 3 bases, J lost 0 bases, and 14 bases lay in between. Germline CDR1 and CDR2: KGHSH and LQKENI.

V is TRBV7-9 and J is TRBJ2-1, with 9 bases identical to TRBD2. Germline V gene sequence: CDR1 SEHNR, CDR2 FQNEAQ (reference sequence). This CDR3 is 17 amino acids long. The J segment lost 8 bases and the V segment lost 1 base, leaving 12 bases of the junction unmatched. The DNA of the CDR3 is TGTGCCAGCAGCTTAGACATTCGCGGGGGGGCCGAGGATGAGCAGTTCTTC. Protein: CASSLDIRGGAEDEQFF.

J is TRBJ1-1 and V is TRBV2; no firm D call. The CDR3 spans 13 residues. Germline CDR1 and CDR2: SNHLY and FYNNEI. The germline V and J ends were trimmed by 6 bases and 6 bases, with 14 bases remaining between them. The DNA of the CDR3 is TGTGCCAGCAGCCTTGGTCTAACCGCTGAAGCTTTCTTT. It yields the protein CASSLGLTAEAFF. The entire variable domain, with the rest obtained from reference TRBV2 and TRBJ1-1, is as follows: EPEVTQTPSHQVTQMGQEVILRCVPISNHLYFYWYRQILGQKVEFLVSFYNNEISEKSEIFDDQFSVERPDGSNFTLKIRSTKLEDSAMYFCASSLGLTAEAFFGQGTRLTVV.

J is TRBJ2-2 and V is TRBV15; no reliable D call. The CDR3 totals 15 residues. Trimming took 1 base from V and 2 from J, leaving 8 bases between them. CDR1 LNHNV and CDR2 YYDKDF come from the germline V gene (reference sequence). The CDR3 reads CATSRAPPNTGELFF. The CDR3, as DNA: TGTGCCACCAGCAGAGCTCCGCCCAACACCGGGGAGCTGTTTTTT.

The chain carries TRBV19 and TRBJ1-6, with 9 bases that match TRBD1. The CDR3 is made up of 15 amino acids. V trimming: 6 bases; J trimming: 11 bases; junction bases outside the gene matches: 11. CDR1 is LNHDA and CDR2 is SQIVND in the germline V gene (reference sequence). CDR3 nucleotides: TGTGCCAGTAGGATTACTGGGACAGGGTATCCACCCCTCCACTTT. Protein product: CASRITGTGYPPLHF.

On this clone itself: The sample holds other DNA sequences that translate to the same CDR3. The chain joins TRBV30 to TRBJ1-5; perhaps TRBD1 as D (5 bases). Trimming left V 2 bases short and J 6 bases short, with 11 bases between. Germline V CDR1 and CDR2: GTSNPN, SVGIG (reference sequence). This CDR3 comprises 13 residues. CDR3: CAWSRQGGQPQHF. In nucleotides, the CDR3 is TGTGCCTGGAGTAGGCAGGGTGGTCAGCCCCAGCATTTT.

The chain joins TRBV5-1 to TRBJ2-7; 8 bases are shared with TRBD2. This CDR3 comprises 15 residues. The V segment lost 4 bases and the J segment 1 base; nucleotides outside the gene matches: 7. CDR1 SGHRS and CDR2 YFSETQ come from the germline V gene. For the CDR3, the DNA is TGCGCCAGCAGCGCCGGATCTAGCGGGTCCTACGAGCAGTACTTC. Amino acid sequence: CASSAGSSGSYEQYF.

The rearrangement joins TRBV9 to TRBJ1-4, with a tentative D call TRBD1 (6 bases). This CDR3 contains 15 residues. Germline-derived CDR1 and CDR2 are SGDLS and YYNGEE. Trimming left V 6 bases short and J 2 bases short, with 14 bases between. The CDR3 loop reads CASNLGGRTNEKLFF. Here the CDR3 DNA reads TGTGCCAGCAACCTGGGGGGCCGGACTAATGAAAAACTGTTTTTT.

The rearrangement joins TRBV23-1 to TRBJ1-5; 7 nucleotides agree with TRBD1. TRBV23-1 is recorded as an ORF, its role being uncertain. V trimming: 4 bases; J trimming: 0 bases; junction bases outside the gene matches: 6. The CDR3 runs to 16 residues. CDR3 sequence (DNA): TGCGCCAGCAGTCCTCCGGGACAGTATAGCAATCAGCCCCAGCATTTT. This encodes CASSPPGQYSNQPQHF.

The chain uses TRBV6-1 and TRBJ1-2; 7 nucleotides line up with TRBD1. Germline trimming cut 8 bases from V and 2 bases from J; bases unmatched to any gene: 8. Germline V lookup: CDR1 MNHNS, CDR2 SASEGT. The CDR3 has 14 residues. The CDR3 bases are TGTGCCAGCGGGGGACGACAGGGAAACTATGGCTACACCTTC. Protein sequence: CASGGRQGNYGYTF.

The chain uses TRBV6-1 and TRBJ2-3, with 7 bases lining up with TRBD2. Per the germline V gene, CDR1 is MNHNS and CDR2 is SASEGT. The V and J ends lost 10 bases and 6 bases, in that order; junction bases with no gene match: 10. This CDR3 spans 13 amino acids. This CDR3 reads CAISTGGGDTQYF. Written as DNA, the CDR3 is TGTGCCATCTCGACGGGGGGAGGGGATACGCAGTATTTT.

This rearrangement joins TRBV11-2 to TRBJ1-2, with a weak D call TRBD1 (5 bases). Trimming cost V 1 base and J 7 bases, with 7 bases left between them. This CDR3 is built from 12 residues. Germline V CDR1 and CDR2: SGHAT, FQNNGV. CDR3 protein: CASSLGTRGYTF. As DNA, the CDR3 is TGTGCCAGCAGCTTAGGGACACGTGGCTACACCTTC. Complete variable domain (other parts from reference TRBV11-2 and TRBJ1-2): EAGVAQSPRYKIIEKRQSVAFWCNPISGHATLYWYQQILGQGPKLLIQFQNNGVVDDSQLPKDRFSAERLKGVDSTLKIQPAKLEDSAVYLCASSLGTRGYTFGSGTRLTVV.

The chain joins TRBV30 to TRBJ2-7, with 10 bases aligning to TRBD2. The V segment lost 2 bases and the J segment 4 bases; nucleotides outside the gene matches: 5. Germline V lookup: CDR1 GTSNPN, CDR2 SVGIG (reference sequence). This CDR3 comprises 14 residues. The CDR3 region has the DNA TGTGCCTGGAGTCAGGGACTAGCGCGATACGAGCAGTACTTC. It is translated as CAWSQGLARYEQYF.

This chain connects TRBV5-5 to TRBJ2-7, with TRBD2 matching over 9 bases. The CDR3 spans 15 residues. Unmatched junction bases numbered 3, after V lost 2 bases and J lost 0 bases. Germline lookup yields CDR1 SGHKS and CDR2 YYEKEE (reference sequence). In DNA, the CDR3 is TGTGCCAGCAGCTTCCTAGCGGGGTCCTCCTACGAGCAGTACTTC. Translation gives CASSFLAGSSYEQYF.

The genes are TRBV5-1 and TRBJ2-3; no reliable D call. Per the germline V gene, CDR1 is SGHRS and CDR2 is YFSETQ. CDR3 length equals 15 residues. V was trimmed by 0 bases and J by 2 bases, leaving 10 bases between them. CDR3 sequence (DNA): TGCGCCAGCAGCTTGGGCCAGGCGACCACAGATACGCAGTATTTT. This translates into CASSLGQATTDTQYF.

CDR3 sequence (DNA): TGTGCCAGCAGTGCGCGGGGACAGGGGGCGGAACGGCCCCAGCATTTT. It specifies CASSARGQGAERPQHF. The rearrangement joins TRBV2 to TRBJ1-5, with TRBD1 matching over 12 bases. V dropped 4 bases and J dropped 9; count of bases not matched to a gene: 10. CDR1 and CDR2 (germline): SNHLY, FYNNEI. The CDR3 has 16 amino acids.

The chain couples TRBV5-4 to TRBJ2-7, with 8 bases fitting TRBD2. The germline V gene has CDR1 SGHNT and CDR2 YYREEE (reference sequence). This CDR3 contains 14 residues. J gave up 5 bases and V 2 bases, and 6 bases lay outside the gene matches. The chain's CDR3 is CASSFGLAVHEQYF. The CDR3, as DNA: TGTGCCAGCAGCTTCGGACTAGCCGTCCACGAGCAGTACTTC. The whole variable domain, filled in from reference TRBV5-4 and TRBJ2-7, reads ETGVTQSPTHLIKTRGQQVTLRCSSQSGHNTVSWYQQALGQGPQFIFQYYREEENGRGNFPPRFSGLQFPNYSSELNVNALELDDSALYLCASSFGLAVHEQYFGPGTRLTVT.

The CDR3 DNA follows: TGCAGTGCTAGTACCACTGAAGCTTTCTTT. Translating gives CSASTTEAFF. The rearrangement links TRBV20-1 to TRBJ1-1; D is uncertain. Germline CDR1 and CDR2: DFQATT and SNEGSKA (reference sequence). The CDR3 has 10 amino acids. V dropped 3 bases and J dropped 4 bases, with 3 bases sitting between them.

V and J are TRBV5-4 and TRBJ1-1; tentatively, D is TRBD1 (5 bases). Germline CDR1 SGHNT, CDR2 YYREEE (reference sequence). Trimming stripped 4 bases from V and 0 bases from J, with 16 bases between. The CDR3 extends over 16 amino acids. The CDR3 sequence is CASSRGGGEVNTEAFF. CDR3 in DNA: TGTGCCAGCAGCCGTGGCGGGGGGGAGGTGAACACTGAAGCTTTCTTT.

Comments on this clone: Within the sample, other DNA sequences also encode this same CDR3. The DNA of the CDR3 is TGTGCCAGCACGGGGACAGGGGGCACCGGGGAGCTGTTTTTT. Its translation is CASTGTGGTGELFF. This rearrangement joins TRBV2 to TRBJ2-2; 11 nucleotides align to TRBD1. The CDR3 spans 14 residues. V shed 7 bases and J 4 bases; nucleotides not matched to a gene: 2. Germline CDR1 SNHLY, CDR2 FYNNEI. The whole variable domain, remainder taken from reference TRBV2 and TRBJ2-2, is EPEVTQTPSHQVTQMGQEVILRCVPISNHLYFYWYRQILGQKVEFLVSFYNNEISEKSEIFDDQFSVERPDGSNFTLKIRSTKLEDSAMYFCASTGTGGTGELFFGEGSRLTVL.